These 4 T cell receptor beta chains share one sample of origin, sequenced in a study of human CD8 memory T cell subsets. Generation of TCR beta libraries used UMI-labeled 5' RACE. TCRdb re-called the 5' RACE reads; one entry per CDR3 protein, DNA not given. This table lists 7,000 or so distinct CDR3 sequences. Sequenced input: CD8+ T cells from PBMCs. All receptors derive from a human donor in good health.

This sequence joins TRBV5-4 and TRBJ2-5; without DNA, the TCRdb call of TRBD2 cannot be checked. The CDR3 is 14 residues long. Per germline, CDR1 SGHNT and CDR2 YYREEE (reference sequence). CDR3 sequence: CASSGLAGGETQYF.

The CDR3 region is CASSYREEETQYF. This rearrangement joins TRBV6-2 or TRBV6-3 to TRBJ2-5; TCRdb lists TRBD1, though no DNA is available to test this call. Germline CDR1 is MNHEY and CDR2 is SVGEGT. This CDR3 is built from 13 residues.

The rearrangement joins TRBV10-2 to TRBJ2-4; TCRdb's D call of TRBD1 is untestable without DNA. The CDR3 runs 12 residues. Germline V gene sequence: CDR1 WSHSY, CDR2 SAAADI. This chain's CDR3 is CASKGLENIQYF.

This clonotype ranks as medium-sized in terms of frequency. This chain uses TRBV23-1 with TRBJ2-2; TCRdb returns TRBD2, unconfirmable since there is no DNA. TRBV23-1 is an ORF, and what it does is uncertain. This CDR3 comprises 18 residues. CDR3 loop: CASSQKKGGPANTGELFF.